This is a list of T cell receptor beta chains from one sample in a study of spatial heterogeneity in lung cancer. TCRdb re-derived calls from the 5' RACE reads in MiXCR, one entry per CDR3 protein. The table lists roughly 71,000 distinct CDR3 sequences, roughly 8.9% of them singletons. The input for sequencing was PBMCs, taken at follow-up. Receptors originate from a female donor with early-stage non-small cell lung cancer. CDR3s include the opening cysteine and the closing phenylalanine or tryptophan. D genes are given only for firm matches. Only some rows state a clone size, as once, few, many or a class for expanded clones.

size: many
D: .
J: TRBJ2-1
V: TRBV29-1
DNA: TGCAGCGTCCGGGACGACTTCTACAATGAGCAGTTCTTC
CDR3: CSVRDDFYNEQFF

size: many
D: .
J: TRBJ2-1
V: TRBV3-1
DNA: TGTGCCAGCAGGGCCTACAATGAGCAGTTCTTC
CDR3: CASRAYNEQFF

size: many
D: .
J: TRBJ2-7
V: TRBV7-2
DNA: TGTGCCAGCAGCCCGAGGACTGGAACCTCCTACGAGCAGTACTTC
CDR3: CASSPRTGTSYEQYF

size: many
D: TRBD2
J: TRBJ2-5
V: TRBV5-1
DNA: TGCGCCAGCCGACTAGCGGGCCACCAAGAGACCCAGTACTTC
CDR3: CASRLAGHQETQYF

size: few
D: .
J: TRBJ1-6
V: TRBV2
DNA: TGTGCCAGCAGCCCAGAGGACAGAAATAATTCACCCCTCCACTTT
CDR3: CASSPEDRNNSPLHF

size: many
D: .
J: TRBJ2-7
V: TRBV7-9
DNA: TGTGCCAGCAGCTTATCCGCCGGGGGTTCCTACGAGCAGTACTTC
CDR3: CASSLSAGGSYEQYF

size: many
D: .
J: TRBJ2-2
V: TRBV6-6
DNA: TGTGCCAGCAGTTACTTGCCCGGCACCGGGGAGCTGTTTTTT
CDR3: CASSYLPGTGELFF

size: .
D: .
J: TRBJ2-1
V: TRBV2
DNA: TGTGCCAGCAGTTGGGACTCTTTCAATGAGCAGTTCTTC
CDR3: CASSWDSFNEQFF

size: .
D: .
J: TRBJ2-5
V: TRBV19
DNA: TGTGCCAGTAGTACGACTATCGCAAAAGAGACCCAGTACTTC
CDR3: CASSTTIAKETQYF

size: .
D: TRBD1
J: TRBJ1-4
V: TRBV29-1
DNA: TGCAGCGTCCTCACAGGGGAGGAAAAACTGTTTTTT
CDR3: CSVLTGEEKLFF

size: few
D: .
J: TRBJ2-7
V: TRBV7-2
DNA: TGTGCCAGCAGCTCCTTACGCGGGCCCTACGAGCAGTACTTC
CDR3: CASSSLRGPYEQYF

size: many
D: TRBD2
J: TRBJ2-3
V: TRBV20-1
DNA: TGCAGTGCTTGGTCTAGCGGGAGGGCCCATACGCAGTATTTT
CDR3: CSAWSSGRAHTQYF

size: few
D: TRBD2
J: TRBJ2-3
V: TRBV28
DNA: TGTGCCAGCAGTTCCCGACATACTAGCGGGGGCACAGATACGCAGTATTTT
CDR3: CASSSRHTSGGTDTQYF

size: many
D: TRBD2
J: TRBJ2-1
V: TRBV2
DNA: TGTGCCAGCAGGACGGGAGGCGAGCAGTTCTTC
CDR3: CASRTGGEQFF

size: many
D: .
J: TRBJ1-2
V: TRBV29-1
DNA: TGCAGCGTTGATCAGGGGTCGAACTATGGCTACACCTTC
CDR3: CSVDQGSNYGYTF

size: many
D: .
J: TRBJ1-1
V: TRBV30
DNA: TGTGCAGGCGGATCTCTATACACTGAAGCTTTCTTT
CDR3: CAGGSLYTEAFF

size: few
D: .
J: TRBJ1-4
V: TRBV7-9
DNA: TGTGCCAGCAGCTTGCCAAATGAAAAACTGTTTTTT
CDR3: CASSLPNEKLFF

size: few
D: TRBD2
J: TRBJ2-1
V: TRBV29-1
DNA: TGCAGCGTTGAACGAGCGGGAGCTCCGGTCGGGATCGATGAGCAGTTCTTC
CDR3: CSVERAGAPVGIDEQFF

size: .
D: TRBD1
J: TRBJ2-2
V: TRBV20-1
DNA: TGCAGTGCTGCCGGGACAGGGAGGCGACTGAGCACCGGGGAGCTGTTTTTT
CDR3: CSAAGTGRRLSTGELFF

size: many
D: TRBD1
J: TRBJ2-6
V: TRBV19
DNA: TGTGCCAGTAGTAGAGGGGGCTATGTGTCTGGGGCCAACGTCCTGACTTTC
CDR3: CASSRGGYVSGANVLTF

size: .
D: .
J: TRBJ1-5
V: TRBV19
DNA: TGTGCCAGTAGTCCGCCGGACAGACCCGGGCCCCAGCATTTT
CDR3: CASSPPDRPGPQHF

size: once
D: .
J: TRBJ1-4
V: TRBV5-1
DNA: TGCGCCAGCAGCTTGGATCGGGCTTTGCGGGAAAAACTGTTTTTT
CDR3: CASSLDRALREKLFF

size: few
D: .
J: TRBJ1-1
V: TRBV30
DNA: TGTGCCTGGAGTTCGAATTATGAAGCTTTCTTT
CDR3: CAWSSNYEAFF

size: few
D: TRBD1
J: TRBJ2-1
V: TRBV7-2
DNA: TGTGCCAGCAGCCGCGGGACAGGGGGAAAAAATGAGCAGTTCTTC
CDR3: CASSRGTGGKNEQFF

size: .
D: .
J: TRBJ2-3
V: TRBV7-3
DNA: TGTGCCAGCAGCTTAAGTTCTGGTGGGGGTACGCAGTATTTT
CDR3: CASSLSSGGGTQYF

size: many
D: .
J: TRBJ1-6
V: TRBV12-3/TRBV12-4
DNA: TGTGCCAGCAGTTTCTCAGGTTCACCCCTCCACTTT
CDR3: CASSFSGSPLHF

size: many
D: .
J: TRBJ1-1
V: TRBV20-1
DNA: TGCATCTTAGGTGGACAGCTCAACACTGAAGCTTTCTTT
CDR3: CILGGQLNTEAFF

size: many
D: .
J: TRBJ2-5
V: TRBV15
DNA: TGTGCCACCAGCTCGCTTGGGGCAGGGGGGAGTGAGACCCAGTACTTC
CDR3: CATSSLGAGGSETQYF

size: .
D: TRBD2
J: TRBJ2-1
V: TRBV6-1
DNA: TGTGCCAGCAGTGAATCCCCCCTAGCGGGAAGCTCCTACAATGAGCAGTTCTTC
CDR3: CASSESPLAGSSYNEQFF

size: many
D: .
J: TRBJ2-7
V: TRBV9
DNA: TGTGCCAGCAGCGTAGACTGGAGCTCCTACGAGCAGTACTTC
CDR3: CASSVDWSSYEQYF

size: many
D: .
J: TRBJ1-1
V: TRBV18
DNA: TGTGCCAGCTCACCAACGACAGCCACTGAAGCTTTCTTT
CDR3: CASSPTTATEAFF

size: many
D: .
J: TRBJ1-1
V: TRBV3-1
DNA: TGTGCCAGCAGCCAAGTAGCAGAGGGAACTGAAGCTTTCTTT
CDR3: CASSQVAEGTEAFF

size: few
D: TRBD2
J: TRBJ2-5
V: TRBV2
DNA: TGTGCCAGCAGTGGAATTACTAGCGCGATACAAGAGACCCAGTACTTC
CDR3: CASSGITSAIQETQYF

size: many
D: .
J: TRBJ2-1
V: TRBV7-9
DNA: TGTGCCAGCAGCTTACCGGTGGATGAGCAGTTCTTC
CDR3: CASSLPVDEQFF

size: many
D: .
J: TRBJ1-6
V: TRBV2
DNA: TGTGCCAGCAGTGTACAAGGAGGGACCCTCCACTTT
CDR3: CASSVQGGTLHF

size: many
D: .
J: TRBJ2-2
V: TRBV3-1
DNA: TGTGCCAGCAGCCAAGTGGATCGTGCCGGGGAGCTGTTTTTT
CDR3: CASSQVDRAGELFF

size: .
D: TRBD1
J: TRBJ2-2
V: TRBV6-5
DNA: TGTGCCAGCAGCTGGACAGGACCGGACCCCGGGGAGCTGTTTTTT
CDR3: CASSWTGPDPGELFF

size: many
D: .
J: TRBJ2-7
V: TRBV6-5
DNA: TGTGCCAGCAGGCCCACCTGGACGGTCTCCTCCTACGAGCAGTACTTC
CDR3: CASRPTWTVSSYEQYF

size: few
D: .
J: TRBJ1-5
V: TRBV2
DNA: TGTGCCAGCGACCGACAGCGAACTAGCAATCAGCCCCAGCATTTT
CDR3: CASDRQRTSNQPQHF

size: few
D: TRBD1
J: TRBJ1-5
V: TRBV5-1
DNA: TGCGCCAGCAGCTTGGGGACAGGGAGTGATCAGCCCCAGCATTTT
CDR3: CASSLGTGSDQPQHF

size: many
D: TRBD1
J: TRBJ2-2
V: TRBV12-3/TRBV12-4
DNA: TGTGCCAGCAGTAGACAGGGTGTTCACACCGGGGAGCTGTTTTTT
CDR3: CASSRQGVHTGELFF

size: many
D: TRBD2
J: TRBJ2-5
V: TRBV7-2
DNA: TGTGCCAGCAGCTTAGCTAGTATCGCGGGAGGGGAGACCCAGTACTTC
CDR3: CASSLASIAGGETQYF

size: many
D: .
J: TRBJ2-2
V: TRBV12-3/TRBV12-4
DNA: TGTGCCAGCAGTTTATCCCGAGGGGCCGGGGAGCTGTTTTTT
CDR3: CASSLSRGAGELFF

size: many
D: .
J: TRBJ2-7
V: TRBV12-3/TRBV12-4
DNA: TGTGCCAGCACCGGACTGGCGGTTTCCTACGAGCAGTACTTC
CDR3: CASTGLAVSYEQYF

size: many
D: TRBD1
J: TRBJ2-2
V: TRBV2
DNA: TGTGCCAGGGACAGGGACGACACCGGGGAGCTGTTTTTT
CDR3: CARDRDDTGELFF

size: many
D: .
J: TRBJ2-7
V: TRBV12-3/TRBV12-4
DNA: TGTGCCAGCAGCCCCGGAGACTCCTACGAGCAGTACTTC
CDR3: CASSPGDSYEQYF

size: .
D: TRBD2
J: TRBJ2-3
V: TRBV4-2
DNA: TGTGCCAGCAGCCAAGGTGACGGACTAGCGGAGGCAGATACGCAGTATTTT
CDR3: CASSQGDGLAEADTQYF

size: many
D: .
J: TRBJ2-1
V: TRBV5-1
DNA: TGCGCCAGCAGCTTAGGCGGTCACAATGAGCAGTTCTTC
CDR3: CASSLGGHNEQFF

size: many
D: .
J: TRBJ2-3
V: TRBV20-1
DNA: TGCAGTGCTAGAGATAGGGGACCCCTCGGTACAGATACGCAGTATTTT
CDR3: CSARDRGPLGTDTQYF

size: .
D: TRBD1
J: TRBJ2-5
V: TRBV15
DNA: TGTGCCACCAGTCTGGACAGGGCCCAAGAGACCCAGTACTTC
CDR3: CATSLDRAQETQYF

size: .
D: .
J: TRBJ2-1
V: TRBV7-9
DNA: TGTGCCAGCAGCCCCCGTCTAGCACAAACCTTCAATGAGCAGTTCTTC
CDR3: CASSPRLAQTFNEQFF

size: many
D: TRBD2
J: TRBJ2-1
V: TRBV14
DNA: TGTGCCAGCAGCCAAGGGACTAGCGGGGTCAATGAGCAGTTCTTC
CDR3: CASSQGTSGVNEQFF